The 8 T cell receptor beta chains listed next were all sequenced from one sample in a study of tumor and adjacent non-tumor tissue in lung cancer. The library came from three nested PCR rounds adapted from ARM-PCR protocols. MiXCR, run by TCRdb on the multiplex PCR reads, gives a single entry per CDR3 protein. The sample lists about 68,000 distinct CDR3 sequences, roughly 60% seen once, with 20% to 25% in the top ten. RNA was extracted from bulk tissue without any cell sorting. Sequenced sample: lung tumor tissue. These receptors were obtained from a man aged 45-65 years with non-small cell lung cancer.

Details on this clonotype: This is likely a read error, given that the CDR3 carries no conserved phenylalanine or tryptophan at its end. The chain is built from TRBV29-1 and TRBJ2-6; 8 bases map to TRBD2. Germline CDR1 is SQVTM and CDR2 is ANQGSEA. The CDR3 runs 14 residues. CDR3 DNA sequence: TGCAGCGCTGGAGAGCTCGGGGGGGTCAACGCCCTGACTTTG. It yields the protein CSAGELGGVNALTL.

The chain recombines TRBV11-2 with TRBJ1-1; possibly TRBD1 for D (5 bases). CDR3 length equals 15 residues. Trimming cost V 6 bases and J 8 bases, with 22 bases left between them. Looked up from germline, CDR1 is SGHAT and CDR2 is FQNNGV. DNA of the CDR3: TGTGCCAGCAGGACCTCGAGGCGGGGGAGCACCGAAGCTTTCTTT. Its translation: CASRTSRRGSTEAFF. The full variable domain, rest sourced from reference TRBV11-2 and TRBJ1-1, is EAGVAQSPRYKIIEKRQSVAFWCNPISGHATLYWYQQILGQGPKLLIQFQNNGVVDDSQLPKDRFSAERLKGVDSTLKIQPAKLEDSAVYLCASRTSRRGSTEAFFGQGTRLTVV.

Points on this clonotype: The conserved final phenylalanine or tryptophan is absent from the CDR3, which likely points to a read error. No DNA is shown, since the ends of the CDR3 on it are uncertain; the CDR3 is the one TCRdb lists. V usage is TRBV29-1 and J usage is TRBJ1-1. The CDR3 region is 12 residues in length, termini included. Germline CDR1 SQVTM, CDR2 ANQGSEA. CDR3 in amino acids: CSVAAGYTEVSL.

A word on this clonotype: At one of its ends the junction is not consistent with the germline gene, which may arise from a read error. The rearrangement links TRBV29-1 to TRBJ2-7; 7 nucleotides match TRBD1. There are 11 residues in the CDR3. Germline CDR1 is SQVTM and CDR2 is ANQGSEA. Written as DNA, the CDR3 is TGCAGCGTTATAGGGGGCGTGGAGCTGTACTTC. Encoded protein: CSVIGGVELYF.

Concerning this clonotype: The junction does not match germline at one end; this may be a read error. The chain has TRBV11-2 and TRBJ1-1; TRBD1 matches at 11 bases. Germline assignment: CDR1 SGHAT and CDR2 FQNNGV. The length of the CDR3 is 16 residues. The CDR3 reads CASSIRTGGWDSEVFF. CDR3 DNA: TGTGCCAGCAGCATTCGGACAGGGGGCTGGGACTCTGAAGTTTTCTTT.

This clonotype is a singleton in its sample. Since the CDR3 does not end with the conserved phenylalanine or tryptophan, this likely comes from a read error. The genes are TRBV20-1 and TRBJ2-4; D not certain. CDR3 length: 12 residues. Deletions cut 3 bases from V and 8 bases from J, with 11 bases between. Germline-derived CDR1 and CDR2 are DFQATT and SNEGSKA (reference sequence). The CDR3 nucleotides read TGCAGTGCTAGGCTATGGCAGGACATTCAGTACCTC. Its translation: CSARLWQDIQYL.

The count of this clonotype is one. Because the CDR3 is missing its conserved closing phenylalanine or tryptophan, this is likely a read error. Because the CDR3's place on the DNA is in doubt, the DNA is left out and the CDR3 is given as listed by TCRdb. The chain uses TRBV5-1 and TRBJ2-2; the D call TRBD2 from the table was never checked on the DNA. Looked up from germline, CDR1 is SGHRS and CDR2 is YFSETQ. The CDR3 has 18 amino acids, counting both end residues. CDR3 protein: CASTRWSSGRKDTGELLS.

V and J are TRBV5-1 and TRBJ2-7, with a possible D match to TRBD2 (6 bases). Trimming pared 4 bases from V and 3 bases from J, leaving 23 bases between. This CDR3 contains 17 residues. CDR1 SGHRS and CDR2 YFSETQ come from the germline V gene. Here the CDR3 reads CASSPNIGTPRDYEQYF. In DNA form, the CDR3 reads TGCGCCAGCAGCCCGAATATAGGTACCCCGCGGGACTACGAGCAGTACTTC.